Shown below are 23 T cell receptor beta chains from a single sample sequenced in a study of neurological immune-mediated disorders. MiXCR was run by TCRdb on the 5' RACE reads, yielding one entry per CDR3 protein. The sample lists around 29,000 distinct CDR3 sequences, about 12% seen once, with 5% to 6% in the top ten. Sequencing was carried out using PBMCs. All receptors come from an older woman in good health.

This clonotype was counted ten times or more. The chain joins TRBV5-6 to TRBJ2-1; TRBD2 aligns across 9 bases. Looked up from germline, CDR1 is SGHDT and CDR2 is YYEEEE. The J segment lost 1 base and the V segment lost 0 bases, leaving 5 bases of the junction unmatched. The CDR3 is made up of 17 amino acids. The CDR3 DNA follows: TGTGCCAGCAGCTTGGTGTCTAGCGGGACTTCCTACAATGAGCAGTTCTTC. It codes for CASSLVSSGTSYNEQFF.

The table lists this clonotype with many counts. The chain carries TRBV20-1 and TRBJ2-7; tentatively, D is TRBD2 (5 bases). V was cut by 0 bases and J by 4 bases, with 13 bases left in between. In germline, CDR1 is DFQATT, CDR2 SNEGSKA (reference sequence). The CDR3 is 14 amino acids. The CDR3 DNA sequence: TGCAGTGCTAGAGATTTTACGAGCGGTTACGAGCAGTACTTC. Translating it yields CSARDFTSGYEQYF.

This clonotype has a count of ten or more. CDR3 amino acids: CASSSYRDSGELFF. In DNA form, the CDR3 reads TGTGCCAGCAGCTCATACAGGGATTCCGGGGAGCTGTTTTTT. V gene TRBV7-8 combines with J gene TRBJ2-2; tentative D call: TRBD1 (6 bases). The germline V gene encodes CDR1 SGHVS and CDR2 FQNEAQ. Trimming removed 4 bases at V and 6 bases at J, with 12 bases between. The CDR3 is made up of 14 amino acids.

This clonotype was observed at least ten times. This rearrangement joins TRBV20-1 to TRBJ2-1, with 8 bases identical to TRBD1. Germline values: CDR1 DFQATT, CDR2 SNEGSKA (reference sequence). The J segment lost 12 bases and the V segment lost 2 bases, leaving 15 bases of the junction unmatched. The CDR3 totals 15 residues. The CDR3 DNA is TGCAGTGCTAGACACGACAGGGGCTCCCCTTACGTGCAGTTCTTC. Its translation is CSARHDRGSPYVQFF.

This clonotype was detected many times. The chain recombines TRBV5-1 with TRBJ1-6; TRBD1 matches at 7 bases. CDR1 and CDR2 (germline): SGHRS, YFSETQ. The CDR3 has 16 amino acids. V dropped 0 bases and J dropped 7; count of bases not matched to a gene: 7. The CDR3: CASSLGQGGWNSPLHF. The CDR3 coding sequence is TGCGCCAGCAGCTTGGGACAGGGAGGTTGGAATTCACCCCTCCACTTT.

This clonotype was counted at least ten times. The chain is built from TRBV24-1 and TRBJ2-1, with 8 positions matching TRBD1. The CDR3 covers 16 residues. Germline lookup yields CDR1 KGHDR and CDR2 SFDVKD. V trimming: 4 bases; J trimming: 5 bases; junction bases outside the gene matches: 9. The CDR3 region is CATSDPDRGLDNEQFF. The CDR3 coding sequence is TGTGCCACCAGTGACCCAGACAGGGGTCTTGACAATGAGCAGTTCTTC.

This clonotype was found many times. V usage is TRBV5-6 and J usage is TRBJ1-6; a possible D gene is TRBD1 (6 bases). Germline CDR1 is SGHDT and CDR2 is YYEEEE. The CDR3 covers 15 residues. With 4 bases removed from V and 9 bases from J, the gap between germline ends came to 17 bases. The CDR3 DNA follows: TGTGCCAGCAGCCGGAGGGGGTATGGGATTTCACCCCTCCACTTT. Protein product: CASSRRGYGISPLHF.

This clonotype was counted many times. The CDR3: CASSLRGDRVGGSNQPQHF. The DNA of the CDR3 is TGTGCCAGCAGCTTACGGGGGGATCGGGTAGGGGGAAGCAATCAGCCCCAGCATTTT. The chain links TRBV7-2 to TRBJ1-5, with D perhaps matching TRBD1 (6 bases). The V end was cut by 2 bases, the J end by 1 base, with 21 bases between. The CDR3 has 19 amino acids. Germline V lookup: CDR1 SGHTA, CDR2 FQGNSA.

This clonotype showed up many times. The V and J genes are TRBV4-3 and TRBJ2-3, with D unclear. The CDR3 extends over 14 amino acids. Germline loops: CDR1 LGHNA, CDR2 YSLEER. V was pared by 0 bases and J by 2 bases, with 6 bases between. Here the CDR3 DNA reads TGCGCCAGCAGCCAAGATCTGAACACAGATACGCAGTATTTT. Translated: CASSQDLNTDTQYF.

This clonotype occurred many times. The chain recombines TRBV10-3 with TRBJ2-1; 10 nucleotides align to TRBD2. The CDR3 loop spans 15 amino acids. From germline, CDR1 is ENHRY and CDR2 SYGVKD. J lost 10 bases, V lost 3 bases, and 9 bases had no gene match. The CDR3: CAISEVSGGAGEQFF. CDR3 in DNA: TGTGCCATCAGTGAAGTGAGCGGGGGGGCCGGGGAGCAGTTCTTC.

This clonotype showed up many times. The gene calls are TRBV6-4 and TRBJ1-5; D is possibly TRBD1 (5 bases). The V end was cut by 6 bases, the J end by 0 bases, with 18 bases between. Germline CDR1 is MRHNA and CDR2 is SNTAGT. This CDR3 region has 17 residues. The CDR3 loop is CASRGGGVLDSNQPQHF. In DNA, the CDR3 is TGTGCCAGCAGGGGGGGAGGGGTGCTAGATAGCAATCAGCCCCAGCATTTT.

This clonotype is termed medium-sized. The chain recombines TRBV7-8 with TRBJ2-5, with TRBD2 identical over 10 bases. This CDR3 is built from 15 residues. Germline trimming cut 6 bases from V and 2 bases from J; bases unmatched to any gene: 6. CDR1 is SGHVS, CDR2 FQNEAQ, per germline. The CDR3 is CASRTSGRPQETQYF. In nucleotides, the CDR3 is TGTGCCAGCAGGACTAGCGGGCGACCACAAGAGACCCAGTACTTC.

This clonotype was detected many times. This chain connects TRBV29-1 to TRBJ1-2, with a weak D call TRBD1 (6 bases). V was trimmed by 1 base and J by 8 bases, leaving 17 bases between them. CDR1 is SQVTM, CDR2 ANQGSEA, per germline. The length of the CDR3 is 14 residues. The CDR3 DNA reads TGCAGCGTTGAAGTCCATCTCAGGGGTAGAGGCTACACCTTC. It specifies CSVEVHLRGRGYTF.

As for this clonotype: The germline gene is not matched at one end of the junction; a read error may be the cause. The chain couples TRBV7-3 to TRBJ1-2, with 8 bases lining up with TRBD1. Per the germline V gene, CDR1 is SGHTA and CDR2 is FQGTGA. The length of the CDR3 is 13 residues. CDR3 sequence (DNA): TGTGCCGGCAGCTCCCGGACAGGGAATGGCTACACCTTC. This codes for CAGSSRTGNGYTF.

This clonotype came up many times. The V and J genes are TRBV2 and TRBJ2-7, with D perhaps matching TRBD1 (5 bases). This CDR3 region has 13 residues. Germline CDR1 SNHLY, CDR2 FYNNEI. V gave up 8 bases and J gave up 1 base, with 12 bases separating them. CDR3 loop: CASARTFSYEQYF. The CDR3 bases are TGTGCCAGCGCCAGGACATTTTCCTACGAGCAGTACTTC.

In this sample, this clonotype turned up many times. The V call is TRBV7-2, the J call TRBJ2-5; the D gene is possibly TRBD2 (7 bases). Trimming left V 6 bases short and J 1 base short, with 15 bases between. In germline, CDR1 is SGHTA, CDR2 FQGNSA. The CDR3 totals 15 residues. The CDR3 nucleotides are TGTGCCAGCAGTTGGGGGAGGGGGTCCCAAGAGACCCAGTACTTC. Protein sequence: CASSWGRGSQETQYF.

This clonotype has at least ten counts. This CDR3 reads CASRPQTGTNTEAFF. The CDR3 DNA follows: TGTGCCAGCAGACCTCAGACAGGGACGAACACTGAAGCTTTCTTT. The V call is TRBV2, the J call TRBJ1-1; 7 bases match TRBD1. This CDR3 has 15 residues. The germline gives CDR1 SNHLY, CDR2 FYNNEI. The J segment lost 1 base and the V segment lost 6 bases, leaving 8 bases of the junction unmatched.

There are many counts of this clonotype. V gene TRBV5-1 combines with J gene TRBJ2-3, with D perhaps matching TRBD2 (5 bases). The CDR3 is made up of 15 amino acids. The germline CDR1 and CDR2 sequences are SGHRS and YFSETQ. The V gene lost 0 bases and the J gene lost 3 bases, with 11 bases spanning the gap. CDR3 nucleotide sequence: TGCGCCAGCAGCTTGGCTAGCATGGAGACAGATACGCAGTATTTT. Translating it yields CASSLASMETDTQYF.

By share, this clonotype counts as medium-sized. The V gene is TRBV5-1, the J gene TRBJ2-1; 8 bases line up with TRBD2. Trimming took 4 bases from V and 9 from J; bases not matched to a gene: 15. CDR1 is SGHRS and CDR2 is YFSETQ in the germline V gene. This CDR3 region has 16 residues. CDR3 sequence: CASSLGGGGGSVEQFF. The DNA for the CDR3 is TGCGCCAGCAGCCTCGGCGGAGGCGGGGGGAGTGTTGAGCAGTTCTTC. Variable domain in full (rest from reference TRBV5-1 and TRBJ2-1): KAGVTQTPRYLIKTRGQQVTLSCSPISGHRSVSWYQQTPGQGLQFLFEYFSETQRNKGNFPGRFSGRQFSNSRSEMNVSTLELGDSALYLCASSLGGGGGSVEQFFGPGTRLTVL.

This clonotype was picked up many times. The chain employs TRBV29-1 and TRBJ2-3, with 8 bases matching TRBD1. Losses at the gene ends were 4 bases for V and 3 bases for J; bases not matched to a gene: 3. This CDR3 has 13 residues. Germline V gene lookup returns CDR1 SQVTM and CDR2 ANQGSEA. CDR3 residues: CSVATGETDTQYF. CDR3 bases: TGCAGCGTTGCGACAGGGGAGACAGATACGCAGTATTTT.

This clonotype appeared many times. The V call is TRBV7-9, the J call TRBJ1-1, with D unresolved. The CDR3 loop spans 13 amino acids. Looked up from germline, CDR1 is SEHNR and CDR2 is FQNEAQ (reference sequence). Trimming took 5 bases from V and 5 from J, leaving 12 bases between them. The CDR3 region is CASSRMTSTEAFF. The CDR3 region has the DNA TGTGCCAGCAGCCGGATGACCTCTACTGAAGCTTTCTTT.

Many counts were recorded for this clonotype. This chain links TRBV12-3 or TRBV12-4 with TRBJ2-7, with no clear D. V lost 5 bases and J lost 3, with 14 bases in between. This CDR3 region has 14 residues. CDR3 bases: TGTGCCAGCAGTCCAGGACGGGTCCTCTACGAGCAGTACTTC. It translates to CASSPGRVLYEQYF.

In its sample, this clonotype was seen many times. The chain joins TRBV28 to TRBJ2-1, with 13 bases that match TRBD2. With 4 bases clipped from V and 3 bases from J, the junction kept 6 bases outside the gene matches. Germline assignment: CDR1 MDHEN and CDR2 SYDVKM. The length of the CDR3 is 17 residues. DNA for the CDR3: TGTGCCAGCAGTTCCCGGACTAGCGGGAGACACTACAATGAGCAGTTCTTC. It codes for CASSSRTSGRHYNEQFF.